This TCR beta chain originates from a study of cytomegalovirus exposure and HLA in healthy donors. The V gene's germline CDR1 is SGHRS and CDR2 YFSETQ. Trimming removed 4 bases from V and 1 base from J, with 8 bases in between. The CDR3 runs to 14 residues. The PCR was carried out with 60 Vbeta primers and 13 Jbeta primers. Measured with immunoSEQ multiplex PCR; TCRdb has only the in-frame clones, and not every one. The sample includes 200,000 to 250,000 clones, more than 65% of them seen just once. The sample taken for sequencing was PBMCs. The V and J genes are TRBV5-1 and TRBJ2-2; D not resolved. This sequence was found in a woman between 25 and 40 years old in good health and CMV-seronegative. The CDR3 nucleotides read TGCGCCAGCAGCCGAGGCGGGAACACCGGGGAGCTGTTTTTT. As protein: CASSRGGNTGELFF.